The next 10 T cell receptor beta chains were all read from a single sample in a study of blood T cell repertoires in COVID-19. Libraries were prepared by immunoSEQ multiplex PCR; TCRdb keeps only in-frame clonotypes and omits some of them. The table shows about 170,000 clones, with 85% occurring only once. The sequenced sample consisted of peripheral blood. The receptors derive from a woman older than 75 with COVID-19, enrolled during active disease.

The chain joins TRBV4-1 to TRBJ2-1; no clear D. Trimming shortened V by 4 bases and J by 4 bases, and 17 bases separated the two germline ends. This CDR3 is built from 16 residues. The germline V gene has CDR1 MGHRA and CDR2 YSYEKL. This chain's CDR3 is CASSPQTQIGYNEQFF. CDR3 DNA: TGCGCCAGCAGCCCGCAGACGCAAATCGGGTACAATGAGCAGTTCTTC.

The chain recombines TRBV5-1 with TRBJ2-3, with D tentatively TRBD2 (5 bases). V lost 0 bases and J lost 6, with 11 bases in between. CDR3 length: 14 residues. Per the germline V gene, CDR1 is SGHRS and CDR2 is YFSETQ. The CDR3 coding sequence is TGCGCCAGCAGCTTGGAAGGACGAGGGGATACGCAGTATTTT. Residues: CASSLEGRGDTQYF.

The CDR3 sequence: CASSQGPGYTEAFF. The CDR3 nucleotides read TGTGCCAGCAGCCAAGGCCCGGGGTACACTGAAGCTTTCTTT. The rearrangement joins TRBV3-1 (or the pseudogene TRBV3-2) to TRBJ1-1; D is uncertain. V was trimmed by 1 base and J by 3 bases, leaving 9 bases between them. Germline V lookup: CDR1 LGHDT, CDR2 YNNKEL (reference sequence). The CDR3 is made up of 14 amino acids.

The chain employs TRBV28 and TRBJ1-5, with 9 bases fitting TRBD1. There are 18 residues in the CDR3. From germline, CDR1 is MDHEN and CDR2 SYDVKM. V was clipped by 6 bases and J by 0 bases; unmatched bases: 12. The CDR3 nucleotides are TGTGCCAGCAGGAACTTACCGGGACAGGGATATAGCAATCAGCCCCAGCATTTT. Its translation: CASRNLPGQGYSNQPQHF.

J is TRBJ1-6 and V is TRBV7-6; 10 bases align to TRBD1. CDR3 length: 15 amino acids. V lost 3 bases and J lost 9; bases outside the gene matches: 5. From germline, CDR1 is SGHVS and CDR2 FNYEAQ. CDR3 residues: CASSFGTGEGSPLHF. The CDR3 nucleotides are TGTGCCAGCAGCTTTGGGACAGGGGAAGGTTCACCCCTCCACTTT.

In DNA form, the CDR3 reads TGTGCCAGTAGTAACACACACCCCGGACAGGGGAATTCACCCCTCCACTTT. Amino acids: CASSNTHPGQGNSPLHF. The chain couples TRBV19 to TRBJ1-6; 9 bases agree with TRBD1. Trimming at V came to 4 bases and at J to 7 bases, leaving 11 bases not matched to a gene. CDR1 is LNHDA and CDR2 is SQIVND in the germline V gene (reference sequence). The CDR3 runs to 17 residues.

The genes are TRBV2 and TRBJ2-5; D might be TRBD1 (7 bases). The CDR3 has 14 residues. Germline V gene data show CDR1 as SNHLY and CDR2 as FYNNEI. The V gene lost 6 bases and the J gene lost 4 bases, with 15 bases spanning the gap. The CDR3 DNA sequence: TGTGCCAGCAGCCCGCGACAGGGAGGAGAGACCCAGTACTTC. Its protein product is CASSPRQGGETQYF.

CDR3 nucleotides: TGTGCCACCAGTGACCGAGACTCTAGGTCGGAGAATAATTCACCCCTCCACTTT. Residues: CATSDRDSRSENNSPLHF. The V gene is TRBV24-1, the J gene TRBJ1-6; D unclear. V gave up 4 bases and J gave up 5 bases, with 20 bases separating them. There are 18 residues in the CDR3. CDR1 is KGHDR and CDR2 is SFDVKD in the germline V gene.

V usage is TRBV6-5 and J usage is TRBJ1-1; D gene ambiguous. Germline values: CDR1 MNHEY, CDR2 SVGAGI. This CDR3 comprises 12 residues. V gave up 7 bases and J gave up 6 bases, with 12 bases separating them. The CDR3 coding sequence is TGTGCCAGCACCCCCCGCGGAGCTGAAGCTTTCTTT. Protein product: CASTPRGAEAFF.

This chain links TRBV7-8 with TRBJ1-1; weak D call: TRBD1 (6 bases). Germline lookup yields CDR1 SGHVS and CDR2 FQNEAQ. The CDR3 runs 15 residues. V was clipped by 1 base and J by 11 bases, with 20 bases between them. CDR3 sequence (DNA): TGTGCCAGCAGCTTAGGGTGGCAGGGGCCCCTTGGGGCTTTCTTT. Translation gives CASSLGWQGPLGAFF.